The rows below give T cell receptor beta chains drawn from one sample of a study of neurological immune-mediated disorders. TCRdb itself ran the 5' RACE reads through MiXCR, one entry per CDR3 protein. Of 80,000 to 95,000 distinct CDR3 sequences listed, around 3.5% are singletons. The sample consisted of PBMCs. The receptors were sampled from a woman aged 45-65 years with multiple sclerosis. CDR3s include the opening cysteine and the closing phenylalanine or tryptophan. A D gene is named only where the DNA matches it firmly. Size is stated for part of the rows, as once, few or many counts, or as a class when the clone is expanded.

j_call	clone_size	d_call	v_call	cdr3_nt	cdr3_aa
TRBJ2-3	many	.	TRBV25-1	TGTGCCAGCAGTGAATCCCTTAAGGGGCGCACAGATACGCAGTATTTT	CASSESLKGRTDTQYF
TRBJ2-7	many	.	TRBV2	TGTGCCGGAGGCCTTGGGACGACCTACGAGCAGTACTTC	CAGGLGTTYEQYF
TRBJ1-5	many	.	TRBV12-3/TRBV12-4	TGTGCCAGCAGTCTAACGACAGGAGTAAATCAGCCCCAGCATTTT	CASSLTTGVNQPQHF
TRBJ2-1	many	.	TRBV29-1	TGCAGCGTTGTGGCTAGTTTAGGGTTCGAGCAGTTCTTC	CSVVASLGFEQFF
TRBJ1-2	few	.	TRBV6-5	TGTGCCAGCAGTTACGGCCATGGCTACACCTTC	CASSYGHGYTF
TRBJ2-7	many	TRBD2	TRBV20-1	TGCAGTGTCCCCGGGACTAGCTCTTACGAGCAGTACTTC	CSVPGTSSYEQYF
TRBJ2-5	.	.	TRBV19	TGTGCCAGTAGTCCCTCGGACAGACAAGAGACCCAGTACTTC	CASSPSDRQETQYF
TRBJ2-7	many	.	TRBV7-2	TGTGCCAGCAGCTTATGGGGTGCCGAGCAGTACTTC	CASSLWGAEQYF
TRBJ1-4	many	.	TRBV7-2	TGTGCCAGCAGCTTGGGACTGACTGAAAAACTGTTTTTT	CASSLGLTEKLFF
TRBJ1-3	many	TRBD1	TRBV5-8	TGTGCCAGCAGCTTGGAGGGGGCGCGGGGAAACACCATATATTTT	CASSLEGARGNTIYF
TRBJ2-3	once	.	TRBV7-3	TGTGCCAGCAGCTTAACTAGGGGTCGTCAAGATACGCAGTATTTT	CASSLTRGRQDTQYF
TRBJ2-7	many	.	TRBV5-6	TGTGCCAGCAGCTTTGCAGGGGATAGCTCCTACGAGCAGTACTTC	CASSFAGDSSYEQYF
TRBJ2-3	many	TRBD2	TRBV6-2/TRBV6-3	TGTGCCAGCACGGGGGGGAGTTATAGCACAGATACGCAGTATTTT	CASTGGSYSTDTQYF
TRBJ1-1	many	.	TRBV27	TGTGCCAGCAGCTTAAGGGGGAACACTGAAGCTTTCTTT	CASSLRGNTEAFF
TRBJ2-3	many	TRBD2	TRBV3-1	TGTGCCAGCAGCCAAGGGGGGACTAGCGGAGATACGCAGTATTTT	CASSQGGTSGDTQYF
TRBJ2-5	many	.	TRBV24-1	TGTGCCACCAGTGATCCCTCCCAGGGGAGCGGAGAGACCCAGTACTTC	CATSDPSQGSGETQYF
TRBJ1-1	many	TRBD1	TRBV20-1	TGCAGTGCTAACCTCGGGACAGGAGGCCCCACTGAAGCTTTCTTT	CSANLGTGGPTEAFF
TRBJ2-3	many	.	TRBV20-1	TGCAGTGCTGCTGGTGGTTGGTTGGGACCTCAGTATTTT	CSAAGGWLGPQYF
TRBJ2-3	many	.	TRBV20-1	TGCAGTGCCCGTACTAGCTCCGCAGATACGCAGTATTTT	CSARTSSADTQYF
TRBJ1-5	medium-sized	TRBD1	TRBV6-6	TGTGCCAGCAGCCAGGACAGGGGTAGCAATCAGCCCCAGCATTTT	CASSQDRGSNQPQHF
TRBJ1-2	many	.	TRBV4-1	TGCGCCAGCAGCCAAGCCCCCAGGGTCCCGTATGGCTACACCTTC	CASSQAPRVPYGYTF
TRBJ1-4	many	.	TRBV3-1	TGTGCCAGCAGCCAATCTGGGGGTCGTAATGAAAAACTGTTTTTT	CASSQSGGRNEKLFF
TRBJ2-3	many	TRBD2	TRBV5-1	TGCGCCAGCAGCTCGGGGAATCTAGCGGGGCGCACAGATACGCAGTATTTT	CASSSGNLAGRTDTQYF
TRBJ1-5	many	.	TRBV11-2	TGTGCCAGCTCGTCCGCTTATAGCAATCAGCCCCAGCATTTT	CASSSAYSNQPQHF
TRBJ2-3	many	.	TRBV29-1	TGCAGCGGGGCTAGCACAGATACGCAGTATTTT	CSGASTDTQYF
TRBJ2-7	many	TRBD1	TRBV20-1	TGCAGTGCTAGGCTAATGGACAGGACCTACGAGCAGTACTTC	CSARLMDRTYEQYF
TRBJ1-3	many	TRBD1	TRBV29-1	TGCAGCGTCCGGACAGGCTCTGGAAACACCATATATTTT	CSVRTGSGNTIYF
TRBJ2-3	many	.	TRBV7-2	TGTGCCAGCAGCTTAGCTGTGGTAGGGGCTTCAGATACGCAGTATTTT	CASSLAVVGASDTQYF
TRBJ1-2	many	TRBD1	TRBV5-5	TGTGCCAGCAGCTTGGGACAGGGGGGAGGCTACACCTTC	CASSLGQGGGYTF
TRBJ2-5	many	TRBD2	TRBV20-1	TGCAGTGCTAGTGGCCTAGCGGGGGGTCGAGAGACCCAGTACTTC	CSASGLAGGRETQYF
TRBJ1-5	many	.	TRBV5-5	TGTGCCAGCAGCTTGGGACATTATCAGCCCCAGCATTTT	CASSLGHYQPQHF
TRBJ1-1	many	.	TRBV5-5	TGTGCCAGCAGCTTGACAGGGCCCCCGAACACTGAAGCTTTCTTT	CASSLTGPPNTEAFF
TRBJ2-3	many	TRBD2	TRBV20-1	TGCAGTGCTAGCGGTCTAGCGGGCGGGAGCACAGATACGCAGTATTTT	CSASGLAGGSTDTQYF
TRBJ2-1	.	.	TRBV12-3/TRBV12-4	TGTGACAGCAGGACCCGAAACAATGAGCAGTTCTTC	CDSRTRNNEQFF
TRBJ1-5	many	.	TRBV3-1	TGTGCCAGCAGCCAGGCCGATCAGCCCCAGCATTTT	CASSQADQPQHF
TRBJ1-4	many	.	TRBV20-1	TGCAGTGTTCCGCCGGGACCTAGAGGGAGAGGTGAAAAACTGTTTTTT	CSVPPGPRGRGEKLFF
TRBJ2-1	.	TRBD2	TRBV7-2	TGTGCCAGCAGCTTAGCGGTAGCGGGGGCCAACAATGAGAAGTTCTTC	CASSLAVAGANNEKFF
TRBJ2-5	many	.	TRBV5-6	TGTGCCAGCATCGGCCAGGGGGGACAAGAGACCCAGTACTTC	CASIGQGGQETQYF
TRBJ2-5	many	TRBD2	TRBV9	TGTGCCAGCAGCGTAACCGGAAGAGCGGGGGGATTCCAAGAGACCCAGTACTTC	CASSVTGRAGGFQETQYF
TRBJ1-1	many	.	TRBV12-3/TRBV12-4	TGTGCCAGCAGCCCCTCGGTTGCTGAAGCTTTCTTT	CASSPSVAEAFF
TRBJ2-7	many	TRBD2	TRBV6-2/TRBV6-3	TGTGCCAGCAGTTCAGGTCGGGGGGAATTTTCCTACGAGCAGTACTTC	CASSSGRGEFSYEQYF
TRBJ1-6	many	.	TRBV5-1	TGCGCCAGCAGAAGGGGGTCGGAGTATAATTCACCCCTCCACTTT	CASRRGSEYNSPLHF
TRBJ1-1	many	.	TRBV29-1	TGCAGCGCCCGATGGGCAACGAACACTGAAGCTTTCTTT	CSARWATNTEAFF
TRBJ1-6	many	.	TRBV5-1	TGCGCCAGCAGTATTTCCTATAATTCACCCCTCCACTTT	CASSISYNSPLHF
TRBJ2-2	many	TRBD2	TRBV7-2	TGTGCCAGCTTGGACAGGCGACTAGCGGGGAGCCTCACCGGGGAGCTGTTTTTT	CASLDRRLAGSLTGELFF
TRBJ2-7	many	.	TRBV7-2	TGTGCCAGCAGCCCGACCGGCGGGGGCCCCTACGAGCAGTACTTC	CASSPTGGGPYEQYF
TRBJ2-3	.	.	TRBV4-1	TGCGCCAGCACCGGAGAAAGTTGGTCTAGCACAGATACGCAGTATTTT	CASTGESWSSTDTQYF
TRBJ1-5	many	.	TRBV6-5	TGTGCCAGCAGCCACAGATCAAATCAGCCCCAGCATTTT	CASSHRSNQPQHF
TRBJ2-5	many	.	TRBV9	TGTGCCAGCAGCACCCTGAGGGAGGCCAGGGTGGGGCAAGAGACCCAGTACTTC	CASSTLREARVGQETQYF
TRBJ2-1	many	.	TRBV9	TGTGCCAGCAGCGTAGAGGTGGGGCGGAACAATGAGCAGTTCTTC	CASSVEVGRNNEQFF
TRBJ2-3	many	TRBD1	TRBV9	TGTGCCAGCAGCCCGACAGGGTCTGCAACAGATACGCAGTATTTT	CASSPTGSATDTQYF